The source of this T cell receptor (beta chain) is a study of blood T cell repertoires in COVID-19. On the study more broadly: Italy, Spain and the United States were the sources of the convalescent and acute COVID-19 samples.

Repertoires were generated with immunoSEQ multiplex PCR, while TCRdb's copy carries only in-frame clones and drops some. This table holds about 180,000 clones, more than 70% found once. Participant age was roughly 18 to 95 years, and participants resided in approximately 24 US areas. The CDR3 has 12 residues. The germline V gene encodes CDR1 SEHNR and CDR2 FQNEAQ (reference sequence). Trimming took 5 bases from V and 10 from J, leaving 12 bases between them. The chain carries TRBV7-9 and TRBJ2-1, with TRBD2 as a possible D gene (5 bases). The TCR comes from a woman under 40 who had recovered from COVID-19. The sample was PBMCs or T cells enriched from blood (not recorded which). The CDR3 spells CASSQTGREQFF. The CDR3 DNA reads TGTGCCAGCAGCCAGACTGGGAGAGAGCAGTTCTTC.